This T cell receptor beta chain was profiled in a study of blood T cell repertoires in COVID-19. Profiled with immunoSEQ multiplex PCR; TCRdb holds only in-frame clones, not every one. The table lists roughly 220,000 clones, 88% of them singletons. The sequence was collected from a woman aged 45 to 65 with acute COVID-19. Input material: PBMCs or T cells enriched from blood (not recorded which).

This CDR3 reads CASSLQGALGDTQYF. CDR3 in DNA: TGCGCCAGCAGCTTACAGGGGGCTTTAGGAGATACGCAGTATTTT. The gene calls are TRBV5-1 and TRBJ2-3; 9 bases map to TRBD1. Per germline, CDR1 SGHRS and CDR2 YFSETQ. This CDR3 comprises 15 residues. J lost 5 bases, V lost 2 bases, and 6 bases had no gene match.